This TCR beta chain was sequenced for a study of CD8 T cells in Susac syndrome. Peripheral blood CD8+ and CD4+ T cells were profiled by TCR beta sequencing. Each multiple sclerosis control was a treatment-naive patient with relapsing-remitting disease that was either stable or active. Negative isolation yielded CD8+ and CD4+ T cells; FACS enriched TEMRA cells. With random hexamers, reverse transcription was performed on about 0.45 to 1 ug of RNA. Multiplex immunoSEQ PCR targeted 54 Vbeta and 13 Jbeta TCR beta segments. TCRdb recomputed calls from the immunoSEQ multiplex PCR reads with MiXCR, one row per CDR3 protein. The data show roughly 170,000 distinct CDR3 sequences, with approximately 93% seen just once and approximately 0.094% held by the top ten. The specimen sequenced was CD4+ T cells from PBMCs. The clonotype originates from a human donor with multiple sclerosis.

This chain's CDR3 is CASSLGTSGRPDNEQFF. The CDR3 bases are TGCGCCAGCAGCTTAGGGACTAGCGGGAGGCCCGACAATGAGCAGTTCTTC. The rearrangement links TRBV5-1 to TRBJ2-1, with 15 bases matching TRBD2. Germline V CDR1 and CDR2: SGHRS, YFSETQ. The V gene end was trimmed by 2 bases and the J gene end by 5 bases; junction bases not matched to a gene: 5. This CDR3 spans 17 amino acids.